Listed below are T cell receptor beta chains from one sample, sequenced in a study of beta chain features in type 1 diabetes. The assay was immunoSEQ multiplex PCR, and TCRdb's table has in-frame clones only and misses some. The sample consists of about 150,000 clones, approximately 13% of them appearing once. Sequences were obtained from central memory CD4+ T cells from blood. The origin of the receptors is a man between 18 and 29 years old with type 1 diabetes. Each CDR3 is given with its conserved first and last residue. The D gene is left open where the match is weak. A row's size may be missing; if present it is once, few, many or a size class.

size	J	V	D	DNA	CDR3
.	TRBJ2-5	TRBV4-2	.	TGTGCCAGCAGCCAAGATGTGATGCTCGGCGGGGTCAAGACCCAGTACTTC	CASSQDVMLGGVKTQYF
.	TRBJ2-1	TRBV5-1	.	TGCGCCAGCAGCATTGCAGACTCAAGGAATGAGCAGTTCTTC	CASSIADSRNEQFF
.	TRBJ2-7	TRBV28	TRBD1	TGTGCCAGCAGTTTACCCGGGACAGGGACCTACGAGCAGTACTTC	CASSLPGTGTYEQYF
few	TRBJ1-2	TRBV10-3	TRBD1	TGTGCCATCAGTGAGTCACCCGGACAGGGGGCCTATGGCTACACCTTC	CAISESPGQGAYGYTF
few	TRBJ2-3	TRBV9	TRBD2	TGTGCCAGCAGCGTACATCTAGCGGGGATCAGCACAGATACGCAGTATTTT	CASSVHLAGISTDTQYF
.	TRBJ2-6	TRBV7-9	TRBD1	TGTGCCACCTCCTCACAGGGGGCTGGGGCCAACGTCCTGACTTTC	CATSSQGAGANVLTF
.	TRBJ2-1	TRBV27	TRBD2	TGTGCCAGCAGTTTAGCTCCCGGGACTAGCTTCTACAATGAGCAGTTCTTC	CASSLAPGTSFYNEQFF
many	TRBJ2-3	TRBV5-5	TRBD2	TGTGCCAGCAGCTTCCGGGAGGGCACAGATACGCAGTATTTT	CASSFREGTDTQYF
.	TRBJ2-3	TRBV2	TRBD2	TGTGCCAGCAGTGAAGCGCTTGCGGGGGGCGCAGATACGCAGTATTTT	CASSEALAGGADTQYF
many	TRBJ2-2	TRBV29-1	TRBD1	TGCAGCGTGACAGGGGTGTCGGACACCGGGGAGCTGTTTTTT	CSVTGVSDTGELFF